This T cell receptor (beta chain) originates from a study of regulatory T cells in long-lasting Graves disease. Study-wide results and limits: The study found TRBV28, TRBJ1-2 and TRBJ2-5 favored in persistent disease.

The CDR3 contains 13 residues. CDR1 SGHRS and CDR2 YFSETQ come from the germline V gene. Trimming left V 4 bases short and J 6 bases short, with 10 bases between. This clonotype was counted only a few times. Antigen unknown. Building of the TCR beta libraries involved iRepertoire HTBI primers and Arm-PCR of CDR3 regions. In TCRdb, the multiplex PCR reads were re-called with MiXCR into one record per CDR3 protein. The sample holds 400,000 or so distinct CDR3 sequences, more than 20% seen once. The time point is: persistent/refractory GD, antithyroid drugs over 5 years with positive TRAb. RNA extracted from PBMCs served as the sequencing template.

The TCR comes from a female donor with Graves disease. The chain links TRBV5-1 to TRBJ2-2; D is perhaps TRBD2 (5 bases). The sample in question was peripheral blood mononuclear cells (PBMCs), obtained when the disease was refractory, from a patient treated with antithyroid drugs. The DNA of the CDR3 is TGCGCCAGCAGCCCGGGGAATGCCGGGGAGCTGTTTTTT. Its translation: CASSPGNAGELFF. Filled out from reference TRBV5-1 and TRBJ2-2, the complete variable domain reads KAGVTQTPRYLIKTRGQQVTLSCSPISGHRSVSWYQQTPGQGLQFLFEYFSETQRNKGNFPGRFSGRQFSNSRSEMNVSTLELGDSALYLCASSPGNAGELFFGEGSRLTVL.